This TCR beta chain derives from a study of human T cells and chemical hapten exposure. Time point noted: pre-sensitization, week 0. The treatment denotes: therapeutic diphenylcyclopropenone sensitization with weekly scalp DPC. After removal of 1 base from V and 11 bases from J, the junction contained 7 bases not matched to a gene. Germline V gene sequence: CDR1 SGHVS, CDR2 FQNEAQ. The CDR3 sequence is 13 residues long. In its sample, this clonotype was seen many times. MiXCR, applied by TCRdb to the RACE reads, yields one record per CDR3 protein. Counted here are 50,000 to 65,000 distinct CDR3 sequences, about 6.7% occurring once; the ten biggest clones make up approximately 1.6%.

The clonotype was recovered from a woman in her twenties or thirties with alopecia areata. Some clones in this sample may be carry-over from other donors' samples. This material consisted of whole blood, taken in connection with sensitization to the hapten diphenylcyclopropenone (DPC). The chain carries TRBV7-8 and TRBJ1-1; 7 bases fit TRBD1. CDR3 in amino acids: CASSLVDRADAFF. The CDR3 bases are TGTGCCAGCAGCTTAGTTGACAGGGCGGATGCTTTCTTT.